This record concerns one T cell receptor beta chain sequence. Its antigen is not known. V gave up 5 bases and J gave up 0 bases, with 8 bases separating them. Germline V gene data show CDR1 as SGHNT and CDR2 as YYREEE (reference sequence). The CDR3 covers 13 residues. 60 Vbeta and 13 Jbeta primers were used in PCR. Assay: immunoSEQ multiplex PCR; the TCRdb copy retains only in-frame clones and omits some. The sample shows just over 150,000 clones, around 76% of them seen only once. This specimen comes from a study of cytomegalovirus exposure and HLA in healthy donors. Study outcomes and limitations: In a later analysis, an Asian-associated ancestry cluster reportedly showed fewer N-insertions than the approximately 610-donor mean. Indistinguishable V segments such as TRBV6-2 and TRBV6-3 were excluded. Productive status was seen about 87% or about 30% of the time for most TCR beta V segments in an earlier analysis.

V gene TRBV5-4 combines with J gene TRBJ1-1; D is unclear. The sample comprised PBMCs. The origin of this receptor is a female donor in good health and CMV-seronegative. The CDR3 is CASREVMNTEAFF. CDR3 coding DNA: TGTGCCAGCAGGGAGGTCATGAACACTGAAGCTTTCTTT.